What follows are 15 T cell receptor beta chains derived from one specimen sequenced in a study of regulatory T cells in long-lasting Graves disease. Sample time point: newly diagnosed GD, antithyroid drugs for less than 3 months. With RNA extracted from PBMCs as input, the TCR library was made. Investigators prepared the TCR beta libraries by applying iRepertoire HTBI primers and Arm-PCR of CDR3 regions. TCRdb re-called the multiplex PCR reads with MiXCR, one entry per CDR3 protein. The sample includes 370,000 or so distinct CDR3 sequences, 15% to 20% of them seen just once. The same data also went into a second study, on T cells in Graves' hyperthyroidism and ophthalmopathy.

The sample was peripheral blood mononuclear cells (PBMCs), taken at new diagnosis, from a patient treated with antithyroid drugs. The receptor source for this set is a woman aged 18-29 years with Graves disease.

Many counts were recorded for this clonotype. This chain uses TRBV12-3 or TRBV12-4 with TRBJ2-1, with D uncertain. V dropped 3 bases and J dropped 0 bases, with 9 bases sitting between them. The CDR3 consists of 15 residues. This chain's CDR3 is CASSFGQASYNEQFF. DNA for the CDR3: TGTGCCAGCAGTTTCGGGCAAGCCTCCTACAATGAGCAGTTCTTC.

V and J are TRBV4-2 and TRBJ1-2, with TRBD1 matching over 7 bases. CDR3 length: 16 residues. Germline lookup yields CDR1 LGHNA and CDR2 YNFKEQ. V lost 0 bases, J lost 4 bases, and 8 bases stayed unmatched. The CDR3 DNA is TGTGCCAGCAGCCAAGATCAGGGGGGTTCTGGCTATGGCTACACCTTC. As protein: CASSQDQGGSGYGYTF.

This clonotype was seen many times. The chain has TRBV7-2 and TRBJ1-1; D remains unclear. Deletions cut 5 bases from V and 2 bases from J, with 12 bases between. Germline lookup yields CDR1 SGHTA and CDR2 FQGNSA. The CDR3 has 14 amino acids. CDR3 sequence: CASSVNRRNTEAFF. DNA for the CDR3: TGTGCCAGCAGCGTGAATCGGCGCAACACTGAAGCTTTCTTT.

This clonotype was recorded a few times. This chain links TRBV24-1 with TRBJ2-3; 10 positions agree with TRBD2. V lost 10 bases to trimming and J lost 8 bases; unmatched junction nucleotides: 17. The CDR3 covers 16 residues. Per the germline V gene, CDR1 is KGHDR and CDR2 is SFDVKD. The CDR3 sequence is CATSIPERGGRSTQYF. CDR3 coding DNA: TGTGCCACTTCAATCCCGGAGCGGGGGGGCCGTAGTACGCAGTATTTT.

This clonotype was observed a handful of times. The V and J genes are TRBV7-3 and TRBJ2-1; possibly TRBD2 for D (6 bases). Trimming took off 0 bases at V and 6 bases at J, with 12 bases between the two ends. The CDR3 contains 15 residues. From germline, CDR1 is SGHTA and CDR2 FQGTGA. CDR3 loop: CASSLTDRTTNEQFF. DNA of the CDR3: TGTGCCAGCAGCTTAACAGATCGGACTACCAATGAGCAGTTCTTC. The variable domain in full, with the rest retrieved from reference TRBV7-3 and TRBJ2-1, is GAGVSQTPSNKVTEKGKYVELRCDPISGHTALYWYRQSLGQGPEFLIYFQGTGAADDSGLPNDRFFAVRPEGSVSTLKIQRTERGDSAVYLCASSLTDRTTNEQFFGPGTRLTVL.

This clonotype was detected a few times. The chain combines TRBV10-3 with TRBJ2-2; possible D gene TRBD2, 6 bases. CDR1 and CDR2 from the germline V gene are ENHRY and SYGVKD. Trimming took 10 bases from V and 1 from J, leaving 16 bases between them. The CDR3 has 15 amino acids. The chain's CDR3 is CATGGAELNTGELFF. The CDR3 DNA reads TGTGCCACCGGAGGGGCTGAGTTGAACACCGGGGAGCTGTTTTTT.

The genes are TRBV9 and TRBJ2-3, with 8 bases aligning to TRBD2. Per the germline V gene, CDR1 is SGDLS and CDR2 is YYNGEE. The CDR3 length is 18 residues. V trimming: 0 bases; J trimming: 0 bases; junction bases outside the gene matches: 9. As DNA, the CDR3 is TGTGCCAGCAGCGTAGGTTTAGCGGGGTTCTCTAGCACAGATACGCAGTATTTT. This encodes CASSVGLAGFSSTDTQYF. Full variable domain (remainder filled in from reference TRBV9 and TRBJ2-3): DSGVTQTPKHLITATGQRVTLRCSPRSGDLSVYWYQQSLDQGLQFLIQYYNGEERAKGNILERFSAQQFPDLHSELNLSSLELGDSALYFCASSVGLAGFSSTDTQYFGPGTRLTVL.

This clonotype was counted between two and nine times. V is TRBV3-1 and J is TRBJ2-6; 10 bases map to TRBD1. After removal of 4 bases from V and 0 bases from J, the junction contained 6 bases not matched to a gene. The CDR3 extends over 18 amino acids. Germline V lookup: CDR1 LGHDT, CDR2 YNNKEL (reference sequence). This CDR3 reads CASSPRTGGFSGANVLTF. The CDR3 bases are TGTGCCAGCAGCCCCCGGACAGGGGGGTTCTCTGGGGCCAACGTCCTGACTTTC.

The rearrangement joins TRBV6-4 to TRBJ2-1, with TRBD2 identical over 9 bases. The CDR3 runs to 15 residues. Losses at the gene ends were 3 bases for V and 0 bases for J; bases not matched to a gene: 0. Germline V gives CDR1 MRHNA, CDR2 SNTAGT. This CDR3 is CASSERGGSYNEQFF. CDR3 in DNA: TGTGCCAGCAGTGAGCGGGGGGGCTCCTACAATGAGCAGTTCTTC.

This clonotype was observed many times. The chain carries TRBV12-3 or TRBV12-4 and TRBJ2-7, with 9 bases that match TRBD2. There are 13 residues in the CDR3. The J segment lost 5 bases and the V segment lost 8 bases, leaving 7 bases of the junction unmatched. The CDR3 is CASSWGLANEQYF. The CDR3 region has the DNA TGTGCCAGCTCGTGGGGACTAGCAAACGAGCAGTACTTC.

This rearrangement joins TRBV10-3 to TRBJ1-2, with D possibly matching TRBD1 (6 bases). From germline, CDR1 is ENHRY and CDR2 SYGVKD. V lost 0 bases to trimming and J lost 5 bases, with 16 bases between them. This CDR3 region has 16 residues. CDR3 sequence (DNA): TGTGCCATCAGTGAGTCTCCGGGGGCCTCTGGGTATGGCTACACCTTC. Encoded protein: CAISESPGASGYGYTF.

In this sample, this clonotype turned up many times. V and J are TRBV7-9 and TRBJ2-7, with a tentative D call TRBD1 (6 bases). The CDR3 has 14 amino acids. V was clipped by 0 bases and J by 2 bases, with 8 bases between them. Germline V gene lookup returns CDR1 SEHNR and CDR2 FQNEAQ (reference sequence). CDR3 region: CASSLADSTYEQYF. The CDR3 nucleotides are TGTGCCAGCAGCTTAGCGGACAGCACCTACGAGCAGTACTTC.

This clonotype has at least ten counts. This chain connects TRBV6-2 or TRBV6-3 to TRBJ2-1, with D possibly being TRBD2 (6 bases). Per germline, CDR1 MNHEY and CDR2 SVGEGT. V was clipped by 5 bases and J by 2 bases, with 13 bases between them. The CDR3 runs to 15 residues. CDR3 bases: TGTGCCAGCAGTGAGTGGGGGGACCCCTACAATGAGCAGTTCTTC. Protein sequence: CASSEWGDPYNEQFF.

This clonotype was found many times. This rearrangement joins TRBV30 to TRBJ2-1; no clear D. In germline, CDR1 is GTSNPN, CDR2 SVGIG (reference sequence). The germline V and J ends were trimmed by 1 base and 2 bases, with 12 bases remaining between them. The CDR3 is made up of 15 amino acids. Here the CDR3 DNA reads TGTGCCTGGAGTGGTGGGCCCGCGGCCTACAATGAGCAGTTCTTC. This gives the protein CAWSGGPAAYNEQFF.

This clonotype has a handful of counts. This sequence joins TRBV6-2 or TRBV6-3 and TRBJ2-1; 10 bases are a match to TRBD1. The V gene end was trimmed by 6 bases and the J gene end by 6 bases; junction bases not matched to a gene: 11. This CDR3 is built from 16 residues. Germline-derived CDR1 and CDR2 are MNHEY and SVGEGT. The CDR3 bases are TGTGCCAGCAGCAATATTGGGGACAGGGGACCCAATGAGCAGTTCTTC. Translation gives CASSNIGDRGPNEQFF.